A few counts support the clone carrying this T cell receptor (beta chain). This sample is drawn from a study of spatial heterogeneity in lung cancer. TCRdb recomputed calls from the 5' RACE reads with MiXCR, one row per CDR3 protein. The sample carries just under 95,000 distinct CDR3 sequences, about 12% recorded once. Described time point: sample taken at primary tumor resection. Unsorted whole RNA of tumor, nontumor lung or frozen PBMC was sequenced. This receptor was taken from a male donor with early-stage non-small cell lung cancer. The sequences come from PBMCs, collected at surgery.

CDR3 coding DNA: TGTGCCAGCAGCCAAGAGGGACTAGCGGGGGGCACAGATACGCAGTATTTT. This sequence encodes CASSQEGLAGGTDTQYF. The chain joins TRBV4-2 to TRBJ2-3; 14 nucleotides align to TRBD2. V shed 0 bases and J 1 base; nucleotides not matched to a gene: 0. There are 17 residues in the CDR3. Germline V gene sequence: CDR1 LGHNA, CDR2 YNFKEQ.